The 6 T cell receptor beta chains presented below share a single source sample, sequenced in a study of blood T cell repertoires in COVID-19. Some clones are missing from TCRdb's copy, which holds only in-frame ones; the method was immunoSEQ multiplex PCR. The data show 150,000 to 200,000 clones, with around four fifths seen just once and roughly 9% held by the top ten. The source material was peripheral blood. Every receptor here comes from a woman of 80 years or more with active or convalescent COVID-19.

The chain employs TRBV18 and TRBJ2-2; TRBD1 matches 9 bases. Looked up from germline, CDR1 is KGHSH and CDR2 is LQKENI. J gave up 4 bases and V 4 bases, and 4 bases lay outside the gene matches. The CDR3 extends over 15 amino acids. The CDR3 bases are TGTGCCAGCTCACAGGGGACAGGGTTCACCGGGGAGCTGTTTTTT. It translates to CASSQGTGFTGELFF.

The rearrangement joins TRBV18 to TRBJ2-7; 10 bases are a match to TRBD1. The V segment lost 6 bases and the J segment 6 bases; nucleotides outside the gene matches: 8. There are 14 residues in the CDR3. Germline CDR1 is KGHSH and CDR2 is LQKENI. The CDR3 here is CASSIGQGVVEQYF. The CDR3, as DNA: TGTGCCAGCTCGATAGGACAGGGGGTGGTCGAGCAGTACTTC.

The V and J genes are TRBV19 and TRBJ1-2; D is undetermined. The CDR3 spans 13 residues. Germline V gene data show CDR1 as LNHDA and CDR2 as SQIVND (reference sequence). V lost 0 bases to trimming and J lost 4 bases, with 6 bases between them. The CDR3 is CASSIDASYGYTF. The CDR3, as DNA: TGTGCCAGTAGTATAGATGCCAGCTATGGCTACACCTTC.

The chain employs TRBV30 and TRBJ1-5; TRBD1 aligns across 7 bases. The CDR3 has 13 amino acids. The germline V gene has CDR1 GTSNPN and CDR2 SVGIG (reference sequence). The V and J ends lost 2 bases and 7 bases, in that order; junction bases with no gene match: 5. In DNA, the CDR3 is TGTGCCTGGAGTCAGGGGGGCTGGCAGCCCCAGCATTTT. Residues: CAWSQGGWQPQHF. Filled out from reference TRBV30 and TRBJ1-5, the complete variable domain reads SQTIHQWPATLVQPVGSPLSLECTVEGTSNPNLYWYRQAAGRGLQLLFYSVGIGQISSEVPQNLSASRPQDRQFILSSKKLLLSDSGFYLCAWSQGGWQPQHFGDGTRLSIL.

The V and J genes are TRBV27 and TRBJ1-6, with D uncertain. Germline values: CDR1 MNHEY, CDR2 SMNVEV (reference sequence). This CDR3 contains 14 residues. The V end was cut by 6 bases, the J end by 3 bases, with 9 bases between. This CDR3 reads CASRMESYNSPLHF. CDR3 nucleotide sequence: TGTGCCAGCAGGATGGAGAGCTATAATTCACCCCTCCACTTT.

The chain links TRBV19 to TRBJ2-3; possibly TRBD2 for D (5 bases). V was shortened by 4 bases and J by 2 bases, with 7 bases between the two germline ends. The CDR3 is 13 amino acids. In germline, CDR1 is LNHDA, CDR2 SQIVND (reference sequence). The CDR3 DNA reads TGTGCCAGTAGTAACGGGGACACAGATACGCAGTATTTT. As protein: CASSNGDTDTQYF.